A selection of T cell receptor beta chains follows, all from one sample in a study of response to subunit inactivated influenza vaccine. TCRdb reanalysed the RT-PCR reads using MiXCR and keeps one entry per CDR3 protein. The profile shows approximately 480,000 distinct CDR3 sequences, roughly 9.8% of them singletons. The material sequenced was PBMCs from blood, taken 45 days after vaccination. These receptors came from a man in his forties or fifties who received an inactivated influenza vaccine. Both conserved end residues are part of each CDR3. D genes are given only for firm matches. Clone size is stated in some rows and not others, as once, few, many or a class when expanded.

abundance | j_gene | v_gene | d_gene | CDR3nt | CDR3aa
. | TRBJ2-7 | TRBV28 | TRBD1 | TGTGCCAGCACCCCGGGACAGGGGGTCCACGAGCAGTACTTC | CASTPGQGVHEQYF
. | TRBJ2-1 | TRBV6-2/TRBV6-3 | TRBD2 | TGTGCCAGCAGTTACGCGGGACTAGACTACAATGAGCAGTTCTTC | CASSYAGLDYNEQFF
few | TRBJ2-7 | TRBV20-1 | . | TGCAGTGCCAAAGGAGGGGGGGTGCCCGGGGAGCAGTACTTC | CSAKGGGVPGEQYF
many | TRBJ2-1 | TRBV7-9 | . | TGTGCCAGCAGCTTAGACGGGGGTAAATACAATGAGCAGTTCTTC | CASSLDGGKYNEQFF
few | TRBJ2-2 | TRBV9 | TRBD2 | TGTGCCAGCAGCCCGAGCGCCAGCGGGGGGCGGACCGGGGAGCTGTTTTTT | CASSPSASGGRTGELFF
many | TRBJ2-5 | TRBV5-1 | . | TGCGCCAGCAGCTTGCAGGAGGGCCTTCTGGAGACCCAGTACTTC | CASSLQEGLLETQYF
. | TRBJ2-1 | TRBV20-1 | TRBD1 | TGCAGTGCTCCCTGGACAGGGGGAAATGAGCAGTTCTTC | CSAPWTGGNEQFF
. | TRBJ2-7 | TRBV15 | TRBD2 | TGTGCCACCAGCAGACGCGGGGGTAGCTCCTACGAGCAGTACTTC | CATSRRGGSSYEQYF
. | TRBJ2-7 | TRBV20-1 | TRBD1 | TGCAGTGCCACAGGGGTTTCCTACGAGCAGTACTTC | CSATGVSYEQYF
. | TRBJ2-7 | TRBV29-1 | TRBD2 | TGCAGCGTTGACCTGGGGAGGGGTGAGCAGTACTTC | CSVDLGRGEQYF
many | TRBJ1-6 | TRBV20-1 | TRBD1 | TGCAGTGCTAGTCAGGGGGCAGCATCCTATAATTCACCCCTCCACTTT | CSASQGAASYNSPLHF
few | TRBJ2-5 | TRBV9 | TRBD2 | TGTGCCAGCAGCCCTCGGGGACTAGCGGGGCAAGAGACCCAGTACTTC | CASSPRGLAGQETQYF
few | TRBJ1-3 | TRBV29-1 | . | TGCAGCGTTGAGGTCCAGGCTGGAAACACCATATATTTT | CSVEVQAGNTIYF
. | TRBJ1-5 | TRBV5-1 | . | TGCGCCAGCAGCTTGGAAATAACAGGAGGGGACAATCAGCCCCAGCATTTT | CASSLEITGGDNQPQHF
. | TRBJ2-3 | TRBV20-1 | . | TGCAGTGCTAGAGACCTCCCCGGGAGTGATACGCAGTATTTT | CSARDLPGSDTQYF
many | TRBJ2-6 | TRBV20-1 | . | TGCAGTGCTAGTGCCAGGGTTGGGGCCAACGTCCTGACTTTC | CSASARVGANVLTF
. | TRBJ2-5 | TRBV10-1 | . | TGCGCCAGCAGTTATTCGCCAACAGAGACCCAGTACTTC | CASSYSPTETQYF
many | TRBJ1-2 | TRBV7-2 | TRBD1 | TGTGCCAGCAGCTTGCTTGACAGGGCGGACTATGGCTACACCTTC | CASSLLDRADYGYTF
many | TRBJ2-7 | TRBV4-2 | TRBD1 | TGTGCCAGCAGCCATGAACAGGGGGCATCTTACGAGCAGTACTTC | CASSHEQGASYEQYF
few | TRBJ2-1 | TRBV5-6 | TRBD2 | TGTGCCAGCAGCGATGGACCCGGGAGGAACAATGAGCAGTTCTTC | CASSDGPGRNNEQFF
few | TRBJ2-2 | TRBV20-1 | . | TGCAGTGCTAGAAAGGGGGCGAACACCGGGGAGCTGTTTTTT | CSARKGANTGELFF
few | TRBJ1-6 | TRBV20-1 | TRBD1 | TGCAGTGCTAAGGCCGGGACAGCTAATTCACCCCTCCACTTT | CSAKAGTANSPLHF
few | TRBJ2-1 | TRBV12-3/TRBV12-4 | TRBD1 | TGTGCCAGCAGAGCTGGACAGGCCGCCTACAATGAGCAGTTCTTC | CASRAGQAAYNEQFF
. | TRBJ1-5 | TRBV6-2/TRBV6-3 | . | TGTGCCAGCCGGGACAAAAGCAATCAGCCCCAGCATTTT | CASRDKSNQPQHF
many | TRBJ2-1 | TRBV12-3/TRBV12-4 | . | TGTGCCAGCAGTCCCTCCTATGAGCAGTTCTTC | CASSPSYEQFF
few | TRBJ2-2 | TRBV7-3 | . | TGTGCCAGCAGCGAGGGGGTAGGAGGCACCGGGGAGCTGTTTTTT | CASSEGVGGTGELFF
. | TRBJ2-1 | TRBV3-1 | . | TGTGCCAGCAGCCAAGTTGGATTGTACAATGAGCAGTTCTTC | CASSQVGLYNEQFF
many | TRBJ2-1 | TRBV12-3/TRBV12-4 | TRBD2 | TGTGCCAGCAGTTTGACTAGCGGGGGGTACAATGAGCAGTTCTTC | CASSLTSGGYNEQFF
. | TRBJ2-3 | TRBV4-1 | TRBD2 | TGCGCCAGCAGCCAAGAAGGTAGCGGGGGGGTCCCTTCATCTTTT | CASSQEGSGGVPSSF
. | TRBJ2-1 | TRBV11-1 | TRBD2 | TGTGCCAGCAGCTTAGCCGGAAGGAAGCGGGGGTTCCGAGAGTTCTACAATGAGCAGTTCTTC | CASSLAGRKRGFREFYNEQFF
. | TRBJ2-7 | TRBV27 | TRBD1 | TGTGCCAGCAGTTTATATAAAGGGACAGGGAACGAGCAGTACTTC | CASSLYKGTGNEQYF
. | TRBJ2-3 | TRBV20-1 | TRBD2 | TGCAGTGCTAGTGGGCTAGCGGGGGTTAGCACAGATACGCAGTATTTT | CSASGLAGVSTDTQYF
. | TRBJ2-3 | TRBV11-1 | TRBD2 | TGTGCCAGCAGCTTAAGAAAGGCGGGGGGGCGACGAACAGATACGCAGTATTTT | CASSLRKAGGRRTDTQYF
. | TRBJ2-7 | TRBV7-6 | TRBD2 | TGTGCCAGCAGCTTAGTTGCACTAGCGGACTACGAGCAGTACTTC | CASSLVALADYEQYF
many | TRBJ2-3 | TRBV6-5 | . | TGTGCCAGCAGTTTACGGGCGGGCACAGATACGCAGTATTTT | CASSLRAGTDTQYF
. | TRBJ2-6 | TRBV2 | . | TGTGCCAGCAGTGAGCAGGGAAACCCCAACGTCCTGACTTTC | CASSEQGNPNVLTF
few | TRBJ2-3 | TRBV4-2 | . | TGTGCCAGCAGCCAAGACCACAGGAGGTTGGGCACAGATACGCAGTATTTT | CASSQDHRRLGTDTQYF
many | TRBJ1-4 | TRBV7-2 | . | TGTGCCAGCAGCTTCGGGAGGGAAAAACTGTTTTTT | CASSFGREKLFF
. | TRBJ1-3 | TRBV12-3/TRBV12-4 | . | TGTGCCAGTCTTTACAGGGGAAACACCATATATTTT | CASLYRGNTIYF
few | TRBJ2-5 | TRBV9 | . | TGTGCCAGCAGCGTGGATCCGGGACAACTTATGGTGACCCAGTACTTC | CASSVDPGQLMVTQYF
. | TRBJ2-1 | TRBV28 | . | TGTGCCAGCACGCTGTCGTCAGGGCCTGATGAGCAGTTCTTC | CASTLSSGPDEQFF
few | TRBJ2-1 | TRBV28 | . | TGTGCCAGCAGCCTGACAGTCGCTGAGCAGTTCTTC | CASSLTVAEQFF
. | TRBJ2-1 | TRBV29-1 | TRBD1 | TGCAGCGTGAGGGAGACAGGGGGCTCGAACAATGAGCAGTTCTTC | CSVRETGGSNNEQFF
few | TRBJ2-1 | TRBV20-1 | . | TGCAGTGCCCCACCGCCCCCCTACAATGAGCAGTTCTTC | CSAPPPPYNEQFF
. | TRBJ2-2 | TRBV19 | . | TGTGCCAGTAGTATTGGGGCTACCAGATCATCGGAGCTGTTTTTT | CASSIGATRSSELFF
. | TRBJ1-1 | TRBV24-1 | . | TGTGCCACCAGACCCCGGGGGGCACCATTTAACACTGAAGCTTTCTTT | CATRPRGAPFNTEAFF
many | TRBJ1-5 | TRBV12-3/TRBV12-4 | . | TGTGCCAGCAGGCCCCAGGGAACGTCTCAGCCCCAGCATTTT | CASRPQGTSQPQHF
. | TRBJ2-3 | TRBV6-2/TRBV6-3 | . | TGTGCCAGCAGTCAAACAGGGAGGCCCGCAGATACGCAGTATTTT | CASSQTGRPADTQYF
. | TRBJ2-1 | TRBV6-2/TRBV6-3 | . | TGTGCCAGCACCTCGGGCCCCAACAGTGAGCAGTTCTTC | CASTSGPNSEQFF